The next 15 T cell receptor beta chains were all read from a single sample in a study of blood T cell repertoires in COVID-19. Produced via immunoSEQ multiplex PCR; TCRdb's table is partial and in-frame only. The sample holds more than 300,000 clones, around 80% seen once. The specimen was peripheral blood. These receptor sequences come from a woman in her forties or fifties with acute or convalescent COVID-19.

This clone occurred once. The chain recombines TRBV7-3 with TRBJ2-1, with D tentatively TRBD2 (5 bases). This CDR3 has 14 residues. Deletions cut 5 bases from V and 7 bases from J, with 15 bases between. Germline V lookup: CDR1 SGHTA, CDR2 FQGTGA. CDR3 amino acids: CASSPSAAGNEQFF. The CDR3 DNA follows: TGTGCCAGCAGCCCATCAGCGGCCGGAAATGAGCAGTTCTTC.

The chain joins TRBV10-1 to TRBJ2-1, with D unresolved. The germline V and J ends were trimmed by 2 bases and 7 bases, with 9 bases remaining between them. Germline V gene lookup returns CDR1 WNHNN and CDR2 SYGVQD (reference sequence). This CDR3 comprises 13 residues. CDR3 DNA: TGCGCCAGCAGTGAGCCTACCTGGAATGAGCAGTTCTTC. It codes for CASSEPTWNEQFF.

The chain couples TRBV5-5 to TRBJ1-2, with D possibly TRBD1 on 6 matching bases. Germline-derived CDR1 and CDR2 are SGHKS and YYEKEE (reference sequence). The V gene lost 4 bases and the J gene lost 8 bases, with 15 bases spanning the gap. The CDR3 consists of 13 residues. CDR3 region: CASSPNRVEGYTF. As DNA, the CDR3 is TGTGCCAGCAGCCCTAACAGGGTTGAAGGCTACACCTTC.

This clone occurred once. V usage is TRBV24-1 and J usage is TRBJ1-3; D might be TRBD1 (5 bases). The CDR3 sequence is 15 residues long. The germline V gene encodes CDR1 KGHDR and CDR2 SFDVKD. V lost 3 bases to trimming and J lost 1 base, with 9 bases between them. The CDR3 coding sequence is TGTGCCACCAGTGATCCGAGACAGTCTGGAAACACCATATATTTT. Translation gives CATSDPRQSGNTIYF.

The CDR3 protein is CASSLGGTGGNTIYF. For the CDR3, the DNA is TGTGCCAGCAGTTTAGGGGGGACAGGGGGAAACACCATATATTTT. The rearrangement links TRBV28 to TRBJ1-3, with 9 bases lining up with TRBD1. From germline, CDR1 is MDHEN and CDR2 SYDVKM. CDR3 length: 15 residues. V was clipped by 2 bases and J by 4 bases; unmatched bases: 3.

About this clone: Sequence at one end of the junction differs from germline and may be a read error. The chain couples TRBV7-2 to TRBJ2-3, with a tentative D call TRBD2 (6 bases). This CDR3 has 16 residues. Germline V CDR1 and CDR2: SGHTA, FQGNSA. The CDR3: CASSPGLTNPLRAPFF. The DNA for the CDR3 is TGTGCCAGCAGCCCCGGACTAACCAACCCCCTTAGGGCCCCCTTTTTT.

V and J are TRBV19 and TRBJ1-5; TRBD1 matches at 12 bases. Germline V gene sequence: CDR1 LNHDA, CDR2 SQIVND (reference sequence). The junction had 5 bases not matched to a gene; V was cut back by 5 bases and J by 6 bases. The CDR3 is made up of 15 amino acids. CDR3 region: CASSSGQGAGQPQHF. CDR3 nucleotides: TGTGCCAGTAGTTCGGGACAGGGGGCCGGTCAGCCCCAGCATTTT. The whole variable domain, remainder taken from reference TRBV19 and TRBJ1-5, is DGGITQSPKYLFRKEGQNVTLSCEQNLNHDAMYWYRQDPGQGLRLIYYSQIVNDFQKGDIAEGYSVSREKKESFPLTVTSAQKNPTAFYLCASSSGQGAGQPQHFGDGTRLSIL.

The rearrangement links TRBV6-2 or TRBV6-3 to TRBJ2-6, with D unclear. The CDR3 spans 14 residues. Germline V lookup: CDR1 MNHEY, CDR2 SVGEGT. V was trimmed by 5 bases and J by 2 bases, leaving 7 bases between them. The CDR3 is CASSVLAGANVLTF. The CDR3 DNA reads TGTGCCAGCAGTGTGCTAGCTGGGGCCAACGTCCTGACTTTC.

The chain has TRBV7-3 and TRBJ1-5; 8 bases fit TRBD1. This CDR3 is 19 amino acids long. Germline V gene data show CDR1 as SGHTA and CDR2 as FQGTGA. After removal of 4 bases from V and 4 bases from J, the junction contained 18 bases not matched to a gene. CDR3: CASSSAPDRAPAYNQPQHF. For the CDR3, the DNA is TGTGCCAGCAGCTCAGCCCCGGACAGGGCGCCTGCTTATAATCAGCCCCAGCATTTT. The full variable domain, rest sourced from reference TRBV7-3 and TRBJ1-5, is GAGVSQTPSNKVTEKGKYVELRCDPISGHTALYWYRQSLGQGPEFLIYFQGTGAADDSGLPNDRFFAVRPEGSVSTLKIQRTERGDSAVYLCASSSAPDRAPAYNQPQHFGDGTRLSIL.

The gene calls are TRBV3-1 (or the pseudogene TRBV3-2) and TRBJ2-3; 8 nucleotides agree with TRBD2. This CDR3 has 15 amino acids. V was pared by 1 base and J by 4 bases, with 4 bases of the junction left unmatched. Germline lookup yields CDR1 LGHDT and CDR2 YNNKEL (reference sequence). The CDR3 DNA reads as TGTGCCAGCAGCCAAGCGGGGGGGCGTTCAGATACGCAGTATTTT. This translates into CASSQAGGRSDTQYF.

The chain carries TRBV11-1 and TRBJ1-1, with D maybe TRBD1 (5 bases). The CDR3 runs to 14 residues. Germline CDR1 SGHAT, CDR2 FQDESV (reference sequence). Trimming shortened V by 6 bases and J by 3 bases, and 14 bases separated the two germline ends. In DNA, the CDR3 is TGTGCCAGCAGTCTTTCTGGAGGGGACACTGAAGCTTTCTTT. This encodes CASSLSGGDTEAFF.

The J gene is TRBJ1-2, the V gene TRBV7-2; 9 bases line up with TRBD1. The germline CDR1 and CDR2 sequences are SGHTA and FQGNSA. There are 16 residues in the CDR3. V trimming: 1 base; J trimming: 1 base; junction bases outside the gene matches: 4. The CDR3 here is CASSLGTGQGNYGYTF. Written as DNA, the CDR3 is TGTGCCAGCAGCTTAGGGACGGGACAGGGTAACTATGGCTACACCTTC. The full variable domain, completed using reference TRBV7-2 and TRBJ1-2, is GAGVSQSPSNKVTEKGKDVELRCDPISGHTALYWYRQSLGQGLEFLIYFQGNSAPDKSGLPSDRFSAERTGGSVSTLTIQRTQQEDSAVYLCASSLGTGQGNYGYTFGSGTRLTVV.

The chain's CDR3 is CSRLAGVAAGELFF. Written as DNA, the CDR3 is TGTTCAAGACTAGCGGGAGTTGCGGCCGGGGAGCTGTTTTTT. The rearrangement links TRBV24-1 to TRBJ2-2; 12 bases are shared with TRBD2. The germline V gene has CDR1 KGHDR and CDR2 SFDVKD. CDR3 size: 14 residues.

The gene calls are TRBV5-8 and TRBJ1-5; 9 positions agree with TRBD1. The CDR3 spans 15 residues. The germline V gene has CDR1 SGHTS and CDR2 YDEGEE. V trimming: 2 bases; J trimming: 5 bases; junction bases outside the gene matches: 5. The CDR3 DNA reads TGTGCCAGCAGCTTAACAGGGGGCGAGTATCAGCCCCAGCATTTT. It codes for CASSLTGGEYQPQHF.

This clone turned up a few times. The gene calls are TRBV19 and TRBJ1-5, with 8 bases that match TRBD1. CDR3 size: 17 residues. In germline, CDR1 is LNHDA, CDR2 SQIVND (reference sequence). Trimming removed 3 bases from V and 1 base from J; junction bases left unmatched: 8. The CDR3 DNA is TGTGCCAGTAGTATCCAGGGGGCCGAATCCAGCAATCAGCCCCAGCATTTT. Its protein product is CASSIQGAESSNQPQHF.